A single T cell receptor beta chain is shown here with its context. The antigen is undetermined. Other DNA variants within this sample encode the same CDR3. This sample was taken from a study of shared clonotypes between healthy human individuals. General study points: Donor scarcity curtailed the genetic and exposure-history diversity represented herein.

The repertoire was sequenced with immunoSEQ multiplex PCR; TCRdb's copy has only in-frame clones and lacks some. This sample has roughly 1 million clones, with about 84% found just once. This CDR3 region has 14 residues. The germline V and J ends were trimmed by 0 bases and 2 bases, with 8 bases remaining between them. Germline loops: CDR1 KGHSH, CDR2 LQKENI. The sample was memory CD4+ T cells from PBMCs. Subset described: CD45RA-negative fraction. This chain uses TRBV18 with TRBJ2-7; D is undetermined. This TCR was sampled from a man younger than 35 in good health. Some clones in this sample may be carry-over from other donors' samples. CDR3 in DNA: TGTGCCAGCTCACCACCAGGGCTTCCCTACGAGCAGTACTTC. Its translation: CASSPPGLPYEQYF.